This T cell receptor (beta chain) was sequenced for a study of identical twins listed by TCRdb under 2016. Broadly, across the study: The study deep-sequenced TCR alpha and beta repertoires from monozygotic twins, unrelated adults of various ages and cord blood to test whether fetal clonotypes persist. To rule out contamination, replicate twin experiments were performed at different times with different library preparation protocols.

A note on this clonotype: What antigen it recognizes has not been identified. The record has no base qualities; no much larger clone is one base away.

Every donor in the study was a healthy Caucasian. Three pairs of female monozygotic twins, all aged about 18 to 29 years, were included in the twin cohort. Peripheral blood mononuclear cells were the source from which RNA for the TCR libraries was isolated. V gives up 3 bases and J gives up 5 bases, and the segment between their germline ends measures 17 bases. CDR1 and CDR2 (MGHRA, YSYEKL) derive from the germline V gene. The CDR3 spans 16 residues, from the cysteine through the phenylalanine. Just CDR3 DNA is preserved here, 48 bases in frame from base 1. Results and caveats for the whole study, not just this receptor: Out-of-frame TCR alpha sequences shared between twins showed an excess of low generation-probability sequences compared with coincidental sharing between unrelated individuals. Fewer insertions were carried by abundant cord blood beta clonotypes, a similar but weaker trend appeared in young adult naive repertoires, and no such trend appeared in memory repertoires. Zero-insertion analyses could be partly confounded by invariant T cells such as MAIT and iNKT, although diverse VJ usage argued against such confounding for most clonotypes. Conclusions relied on cross-sectional statistical analysis, since the same donors could not be followed over many years. A weaker excess of twin sharing was found in beta out-of-frame sequences because the signal-to-noise ratio was lowered by fewer shared sequences. Recombination models systematically underestimated out-of-frame TCR alpha sharing in monozygotic twins but agreed with sharing between unrelated individuals.

The library came from 5' RACE. The sequencing machine was an Illumina HiSeq 2000. Template switching introduced a universal primer binding site; the final cDNA contained a unique molecular identifier, enabling accurate counting of TCR cDNA molecules. First-strand cDNA for TCR alpha and beta chains was synthesized from specific primers in the conserved constant-segment region. To control for contamination, each cDNA library was double barcoded with a SMART-Mk sample barcode plus Illumina barcodes. TruSeq adapter sequences, together with Illumina sample barcodes, were added in two successive PCR steps. Sequencing of the TCR alpha and beta cDNA libraries was done on the Illumina HiSeq platform using custom primers. Per the authors' processing: MiGEC was used to process raw reads and extract unique molecular identifiers, and MiXCR was used to find CDR3 positions. Recombination models were inferred per individual with the repgenHMM and IGoR tools using an EM algorithm. The analysis of shared clonotypes was done with the tcR package in R, with sharing normalized by the product of cloneset sizes. Out-of-frame nonproductive sequences were analyzed to study raw recombination free of thymic and clonal selection effects. The raw public reads went through TCRdb reprocessing: fastp at Q25, MiXCR clone calling, in-frame beta chains kept. Each CDR3 protein appears once, grouped with its most common genes and DNA. The authors' filters were not applied to this entry. The sample records hundreds of thousands of distinct CDR3 sequences, roughly 7.2% of which are singletons. In total, the top ten clones hold 1.6% of the sample.

The same sample was also used in a study of yellow fever vaccine responses in identical twins. As the second paper documents: The T cell response to vaccination in identical twins was reported by the authors to appear partly convergent and partly personalized. The study precisely tracked vaccine-responding T cell clones in identical twins.

Specimen: PBMCs. This receptor was taken from a woman aged 18-29 years in good health. Here the chain combines TRBV4-1 and TRBJ2-4; the D element might be TRBD1 or TRBD2, as each aligns at 7 bases. The CDR3 region reads CASSQTGKTSQNIQYF. The DNA is as follows: TGCGCCAGCAGCCAGACAGGGAAGACTAGCCAAAACATTCAGTACTTC.